This T cell receptor beta chain was captured in a study of blood T cell repertoires in COVID-19. In the study overall: Some COVID-19 samples were acute and others convalescent; all came from the United States, Italy and Spain.

Assay used: immunoSEQ multiplex PCR; TCRdb lists only in-frame clones, some missing. Among approximately 270,000 clones listed, under 95% were seen once. Germline V gene sequence: CDR1 LGHDT, CDR2 YNNKEL (reference sequence). V dropped 5 bases and J dropped 5 bases, with 16 bases sitting between them. The CDR3 totals 15 residues. Individuals drawn from under 30 US areas were roughly 18 to 89 years old. This sequence originates from a man aged 35-49 years who had been exposed to COVID-19. The chain is built from TRBV3-1 (or the pseudogene TRBV3-2) and TRBJ1-5, with unresolved D. The sequenced sample was PBMCs or T cells enriched from blood (not recorded which). CDR3 coding DNA: TGTGCCAGCAGCATGGCTGGTGGAGGGCATCAGCCCCAGCATTTT. This encodes CASSMAGGGHQPQHF.